This TCR beta chain was captured in a study of blood T cells in healthy people across ages. This CDR3 contains 13 residues. Germline lookup yields CDR1 SGHTA and CDR2 FQGNSA. The V and J ends lost 3 bases and 6 bases respectively, with 10 bases between them. Primers used in a second PCR of roughly 6 to 11 cycles were a sample-barcoded 5' primer and a J-beta primer mix. A 12-random-nucleotide template-switch adaptor tagged each cDNA molecule. From the 5' RACE reads, TCRdb called clonotypes with MiXCR, one entry per CDR3 protein. The table shows 650,000 to 700,000 distinct CDR3 sequences, with over 40% occurring only once. This clonotype has at least ten counts.

The chain combines TRBV7-2 with TRBJ2-3; D unclear. The clonotype was recovered from a woman older than 75 in good health. The sample taken for sequencing was blood. The chain's CDR3 is CASSLNSFDTQYF. CDR3 bases: TGTGCCAGCAGCTTGAATAGTTTCGATACGCAGTATTTT.